This TCR beta chain was sequenced during a study of tumor and adjacent non-tumor tissue in lung cancer. Study-level results: Higher tumor TCR diversity was associated with shorter survival. Significantly higher TCR diversity was found in tumor than normal lung.

The CDR3 consists of 16 residues. The V gene lost 0 bases and the J gene lost 0 bases, with 9 bases spanning the gap. Germline CDR1 MNHEY, CDR2 SVGAGI. No cell sorting was done before RNA was extracted from the tissue. Between August and November 2014, newly diagnosed, chemotherapy-naive lung cancer patients underwent thoracic surgery in China. TCRbeta libraries were built with three rounds of nested PCR, modified from ARM-PCR. TCRdb re-analysed the multiplex PCR reads in MiXCR, keeping a single row per CDR3 protein. The sample has around 86,000 distinct CDR3 sequences, approximately 72% seen once. This clonotype was picked up many times. The antigen is undetermined.

The chain carries TRBV6-5 and TRBJ1-3; D perhaps matches TRBD1 (6 bases). Sequencing used lung tumor tissue. This TCR derives from a woman between 40 and 55 years old with non-small cell lung cancer. CDR3 coding DNA: TGTGCCAGCAGTTACTCCCAGACAGGCTCTGGAAACACCATATATTTT. This translates into CASSYSQTGSGNTIYF.